The entry below gives a single T cell receptor (beta chain) sequence along with its context. Its antigen has not been determined. No much larger clone is present one base from it, and per-base qualities are unavailable. The sample's time point label, decoded: baseline before first vaccination. Samples from vaccinated people were obtained from the UK trials COV001 and COV002, which included a single-blind randomized controlled phase 2/3 trial of AZD1222 (ChAdOx1 nCoV-19) in healthy adults. For TCRbeta chain sequencing, PBMC samples from trial participants were taken at day 0 and at day 28 after the second dose. The sample is drawn from a study of T cell responses to AZD1222 COVID-19 vaccine (dated by TCRdb to the early 2020s). About the investigation overall: AZD1222 recipients given second doses at about 4 weeks or at about 12 weeks were pooled, since spike-specific TCR depth and breadth were not found to differ between the two schedules. A total of more than 230 trial participants underwent TCR sequencing, of whom 200 to 220 received two doses of AZD1222 and about 25 received two doses of the MenACWY control vaccine. Enrollment into the trials was organized by age into subgroups of 18-55, 56-69 and 70-plus years, and those subgroups contained approximately 160, 26 and 62 TCR-sequenced participants, respectively. Results and caveats for the whole study, not just this receptor: In the small 56-69-year group, the increase in depth fell short of significance, most likely because of low power. The whole spike protein was spanned by vaccine-associated CD4 TCRs, and dominant responses were seen in regions 160-218 and 743-854. Conclusions about previously exposed vaccinees were limited because only six AZD1222 recipients were SARS-CoV-2 seropositive at baseline. After two AZD1222 doses, both the breadth and the depth of spike-specific TCRs were significantly higher than at day 0 and than in MenACWY recipients. Most participants were white British and females outnumbered males, and the authors suggested that clonal diversity may have been underestimated. Because no samples from the day 14 peak response were available, repertoires could be characterized only after the peak T cell response. Reportedly, close to half of the unique spike-specific TCRs recognized epitopes lying outside the regions that are mutated in the B.1.351 and B.1.1.7 variants.

The CDR3 regions of human TCRbeta chains were subjected to immunosequencing. The study's own analysis went as follows. Repertoire TCRs were matched against a reference library of SARS-CoV-2-specific TCRs generated with the MIRA antigen-specificity platform. Breadth was defined as the fraction of unique TCRs that were SARS-CoV-2-associated, and depth was defined as the fraction of total T cells that were SARS-CoV-2-associated. Using the MIRA data, every spike-specific TCR was mapped to the spike region that the TCR reacted to and assigned to either a CD4 or a CD8 class. Log10-transformed breadth and depth values were compared by one-way ANOVA with Sidak's multiple comparisons tests. TCRdb obtained this table from immuneACCESS and retained in-frame rearrangements with V and J assigned. These tables miss some clones; where compared with another copy, unresolved V genes account for less than half of the shortfall, and the remainder is unexplained. The V and J calls and clone size are taken from that table; D and trimming were inferred from the DNA. The sample table holds 150,000 to 200,000 clones, of which roughly 92% were seen once. The top ten clones comprise 1.6% of the sample.

Its CDR3 holds 16 amino acids, cysteine through phenylalanine. Solely the CDR3 DNA is kept, with 48 bases framed from the first base. Clipping removes 3 bases from V and 1 base from J, with 6 as the unmatched junction base count. The germline V gene (reference sequence) gives CDR1 as SGHNT and CDR2 as YYREEE. The receptor was derived from an adult in good health. The sequences come from peripheral blood, collected on day 0 of AZD1222 vaccination. Recombination linked TRBV5-4 to TRBJ2-5; 10 middle bases align to TRBD1. Here is the DNA: TGTGCCAGCAGCTGGGGGGACAGGGGCCGCCAAGAGACCCAGTACTTC. This is translated as CASSWGDRGRQETQYF.